Below, one TCR beta chain is given with its context. Repertoires were generated with immunoSEQ multiplex PCR, while TCRdb's copy carries only in-frame clones and drops some. The data show millions of clones, with roughly 93% seen just once and under 0.45% held by the top ten. This CDR3 is 14 amino acids long. CDR1 and CDR2 (germline): SGHTA, FQGNSA. V lost 8 bases and J lost 8, with 21 bases in between. The data were obtained in a study of shared clonotypes between healthy human individuals. Sequenced material: naive CD4+ T cells from PBMCs. The subset denotes: CD45RA+ positively selected. This chain uses TRBV7-2 with TRBJ1-2; TRBD1 is a possible D gene (5 bases). The origin of this receptor is a man between 18 and 29 years old in good health. Some clones in this sample may be carry-over from other donors' samples. This chain's CDR3 is CASSLLGRVGGYTF. CDR3 nucleotides: TGTGCCAGCTCTCTTCTGGGCAGGGTTGGGGGCTACACCTTC.